This TCR beta chain is from a study of cytomegalovirus exposure and HLA in healthy donors. Whole-study context: Samples from HLA-typed donors yielded approximately 80 million unique TCRs in an early data release. Study-wide results and limits: The majority of TCR sequences were rare, yet some public TCRs appeared in many donors. In a later analysis, HLA-C alleles had the fewest associated TCRs, DRB1 alleles the most. In a later analysis, common viral pathogens appeared linked to several of the most significant clusters.

The PCR contained 60 Vbeta and 13 Jbeta primers. Assay used: immunoSEQ multiplex PCR; TCRdb lists only in-frame clones, some missing. Altogether roughly 78,000 clones are present, under 70% being singletons, with the ten largest covering more than 5%. Points on this clone: Its cognate antigen is unknown.

The specimen sequenced was PBMCs. The receptor comes from a man aged 25-40 years in good health and CMV-seropositive.

The CDR3 is CASSSDTGQGSDMGNEQFF. In DNA form, the CDR3 reads TGTGCCAGCAGCTCAGATACGGGACAGGGGAGCGATATGGGCAATGAGCAGTTCTTC. The chain links TRBV13 to TRBJ2-1; 10 nucleotides line up with TRBD1. The CDR3 runs 19 residues. Germline lookup yields CDR1 PRHDT and CDR2 FYEKMQ (reference sequence). V was clipped by 4 bases and J by 6 bases; unmatched bases: 18.